The clone carrying this T cell receptor beta chain has ten or more counts. As yet, its antigen is unknown. These data are taken from a study of identical twins. Study findings and constraints: Some out-of-frame alpha sequences were shared by twins, and these showed excess low generation probability. Out-of-frame TCR alpha sharing in monozygotic twins exceeded recombination model predictions. While abundant cord blood beta clonotypes carried fewer insertions, memory repertoires showed no such pattern. In drawing conclusions, the study used cross-sectional statistical analysis and did not follow the same donors.

The length of the CDR3 is 12 residues. CDR1 MNHEY and CDR2 SVGAGI come from the germline V gene. Trimming took off 0 bases at V and 6 bases at J, with 6 bases between the two ends. TCRdb re-called the 5' RACE reads through MiXCR, storing one row per CDR3 protein. The sample lists about 700,000 distinct CDR3 sequences; less than 10% were seen once. These data are also associated with another study on yellow fever vaccine responses in identical twins.

The receptor was isolated from a woman aged 18-30 years in good health. Sequenced sample: PBMCs. The rearrangement uses TRBV6-5 and TRBJ2-7; the D is unclear. As DNA, the CDR3 is TGTGCCAGCAGTTACTCGGGCGGCGAGCAGTACTTC. This sequence encodes CASSYSGGEQYF.